This T cell receptor beta chain was sequenced during a study of T-cell reconstitution after alpha-beta-depleted transplantation in children. Concerning this clonotype: An end of the junction does not agree with germline; a read error may underlie this.

The CDR3 runs to 19 residues. Germline-derived CDR1 and CDR2 are SGHRS and YFSETQ. Library preparation (for TCRbeta) was performed with unique molecular identifiers. TCRdb re-analysed the PCR reads in MiXCR, keeping a single row per CDR3 protein. The table has about 150,000 distinct CDR3 sequences, 11% seen once. The sequence came from a boy between 2 and 10 years old with acute myeloid leukemia, due to receive a stem cell transplant. Sequencing was performed on PBMCs, taken before TCRalphabeta/CD19-depleted stem cell transplant. The V call is TRBV5-1, the J call TRBJ2-1; 8 nucleotides line up with TRBD2. CDR3 sequence (DNA): TGCGTCAGCAGCCGGGGACCAAGCGGGACTAGAGGTGTCGGGAATGAGCAGTTCTTC. This sequence encodes CVSSRGPSGTRGVGNEQFF.